The rows below give T cell receptor beta chains drawn from one sample of a study of T-cell memory formation after mild COVID-19. TCRdb recomputed calls from the 5' RACE reads with MiXCR, one row per CDR3 protein. The table includes 280,000 or so distinct CDR3 sequences, about a sixth detected once. The source material was PBMCs or a T cell subset sorted from them (not recorded which). These receptors all come from a man aged 18 to 30 who had mild COVID-19 (a few samples of this study predate the infection). Cell type and time point are not known. The CDR3 runs from the conserved cysteine through the conserved F or W. The order of the fields is CDR3 protein, CDR3 DNA, clone size, V gene, CDR3 length, J gene, D gene. D genes are given only for firm matches. Not every row has a clone size; where given, it reads once, few, many or a size class.

CDR3 protein: CAISLTGSGNTIYF
CDR3 DNA: TGTGCCATCAGCCTGACAGGGTCTGGAAACACCATATATTTT
clone size: -
V gene: TRBV10-3
CDR3 length: 14
J gene: TRBJ1-3
D gene: TRBD1

CDR3 protein: CASSLNPTGKAFF
CDR3 DNA: TGTGCCAGCAGTTTAAATCCCACTGGTAAAGCTTTCTTT
clone size: -
V gene: TRBV27
CDR3 length: 13
J gene: TRBJ1-1
D gene: -

CDR3 protein: CASTGVVDEQFF
CDR3 DNA: TGTGCCAGTACCGGGGTTGTGGATGAGCAGTTCTTC
clone size: -
V gene: TRBV19
CDR3 length: 12
J gene: TRBJ2-1
D gene: -

CDR3 protein: CSAETGGHPEAFF
CDR3 DNA: TGCAGTGCGGAAACAGGGGGCCACCCTGAAGCTTTCTTT
clone size: -
V gene: TRBV20-1
CDR3 length: 13
J gene: TRBJ1-1
D gene: TRBD1

CDR3 protein: CASSPRPAGGELFF
CDR3 DNA: TGTGCCAGCAGTCCCAGACCCGCGGGCGGGGAGCTGTTTTTT
clone size: few
V gene: TRBV12-3/TRBV12-4
CDR3 length: 14
J gene: TRBJ2-2
D gene: -

CDR3 protein: CASSVGQMRTDTQYF
CDR3 DNA: TGTGCCAGCAGCGTAGGTCAGATGCGCACAGATACGCAGTATTTT
clone size: -
V gene: TRBV9
CDR3 length: 15
J gene: TRBJ2-3
D gene: -

CDR3 protein: CASSEEVGGVYEQYF
CDR3 DNA: TGTGCCAGCAGCGAGGAGGTAGGGGGCGTCTACGAGCAGTACTTC
clone size: -
V gene: TRBV5-5
CDR3 length: 15
J gene: TRBJ2-7
D gene: TRBD1

CDR3 protein: CASSLASGGPSSYNEQFF
CDR3 DNA: TGTGCCAGCAGTTTAGCGAGCGGGGGCCCTAGCTCCTACAATGAGCAGTTCTTC
clone size: few
V gene: TRBV12-3/TRBV12-4
CDR3 length: 18
J gene: TRBJ2-1
D gene: TRBD2

CDR3 protein: CASTLGLAYGYTF
CDR3 DNA: TGTGCCAGCACCTTGGGACTAGCTTACGGCTACACCTTC
clone size: few
V gene: TRBV12-3/TRBV12-4
CDR3 length: 13
J gene: TRBJ1-2
D gene: -

CDR3 protein: CASSSRGPDSPLHF
CDR3 DNA: TGTGCCAGCAGTTCCCGGGGCCCCGATTCACCCCTCCACTTT
clone size: few
V gene: TRBV5-4
CDR3 length: 14
J gene: TRBJ1-6
D gene: -